Shown below are 23 T cell receptor beta chains from a single sample sequenced in a study of blood T cell repertoires in COVID-19. The repertoire was sequenced with immunoSEQ multiplex PCR; TCRdb's copy has only in-frame clones and lacks some. The sample gives around 78,000 clones, 60% to 80% of which show up once; 9.9% is in the top ten. Sequencing was performed on peripheral blood. The receptors derive from a human donor in a cohort sampled during active COVID-19.

The V and J genes are TRBV3-1 (or the pseudogene TRBV3-2) and TRBJ2-7, with 9 bases fitting TRBD2. There are 14 residues in the CDR3. Germline trimming cut 5 bases from V and 4 bases from J; bases unmatched to any gene: 6. Germline CDR1 reads LGHDT; CDR2 reads YNNKEL (reference sequence). The DNA for the CDR3 is TGTGCCAGCAGCTCGGGACTAGCCGATTACGAGCAGTACTTC. Encoded protein: CASSSGLADYEQYF.

The sample holds a few counts of this clone. The CDR3 bases are TGTGCCAGCAGCTTAGATCCGGGGAGCTACGAGCAGTACTTC. Its translation is CASSLDPGSYEQYF. The chain joins TRBV7-9 to TRBJ2-7; D perhaps matches TRBD2 (5 bases). V dropped 1 base and J dropped 3 bases, with 10 bases sitting between them. The CDR3 sequence is 14 residues long. CDR1 SEHNR and CDR2 FQNEAQ come from the germline V gene (reference sequence).

The V and J genes are TRBV11-2 and TRBJ2-5, with D tentatively TRBD2 (5 bases). Looked up from germline, CDR1 is SGHAT and CDR2 is FQNNGV. The CDR3 is 15 amino acids. V was trimmed by 1 base and J by 3 bases, leaving 12 bases between them. The CDR3 DNA sequence: TGTGCCAGCAGCTTAGTAGGGATCGGGGAAGAGACCCAGTACTTC. It is translated as CASSLVGIGEETQYF.

This sequence joins TRBV5-1 and TRBJ1-3; possible D gene TRBD1, 6 bases. This CDR3 is built from 14 residues. Trimming left V 1 base short and J 4 bases short, with 9 bases between. Germline CDR1 is SGHRS and CDR2 is YFSETQ. The CDR3 nucleotides read TGCGCCAGCAGCTTGACAGGGTTGGGAAACACCATATATTTT. This sequence encodes CASSLTGLGNTIYF. The whole variable domain, filled in from reference TRBV5-1 and TRBJ1-3, reads KAGVTQTPRYLIKTRGQQVTLSCSPISGHRSVSWYQQTPGQGLQFLFEYFSETQRNKGNFPGRFSGRQFSNSRSEMNVSTLELGDSALYLCASSLTGLGNTIYFGEGSWLTVV.

This chain uses TRBV19 with TRBJ2-7, with TRBD2 identical over 7 bases. The CDR3 loop spans 14 amino acids. Germline V gene data show CDR1 as LNHDA and CDR2 as SQIVND (reference sequence). Trimming cost V 5 bases and J 0 bases; bases outside gene matches: 4. The CDR3 sequence: CASSPWEGSYEQYF. The CDR3 coding sequence is TGTGCCAGTAGTCCCTGGGAGGGCTCCTACGAGCAGTACTTC.

The chain employs TRBV9 and TRBJ2-7, with a tentative D call TRBD1 (6 bases). The CDR3 is 15 amino acids. CDR1 and CDR2 from the germline V gene are SGDLS and YYNGEE. Between the trimmed V and J ends, which lost 0 bases and 6 bases, there was a span of 16 bases. CDR3 in amino acids: CASSVAQGPIGEQYF. The CDR3 region has the DNA TGTGCCAGCAGCGTAGCTCAGGGGCCTATCGGCGAGCAGTACTTC. The whole variable domain, filled in from reference TRBV9 and TRBJ2-7, reads DSGVTQTPKHLITATGQRVTLRCSPRSGDLSVYWYQQSLDQGLQFLIQYYNGEERAKGNILERFSAQQFPDLHSELNLSSLELGDSALYFCASSVAQGPIGEQYFGPGTRLTVT.

The chain couples TRBV7-9 to TRBJ2-1; TRBD1 matches at 9 bases. The junction had 4 bases not matched to a gene; V was cut back by 3 bases and J by 4 bases. CDR1 is SEHNR, CDR2 FQNEAQ, per germline (reference sequence). The CDR3 is 15 residues long. CDR3: CASSFSGTGYNEQFF. The CDR3 DNA is TGTGCCAGCAGCTTTTCCGGGACAGGGTACAATGAGCAGTTCTTC.

The chain uses TRBV5-1 and TRBJ2-2; 8 bases fit TRBD1. The CDR3 loop spans 15 amino acids. Germline CDR1 and CDR2: SGHRS and YFSETQ. V gave up 4 bases and J gave up 1 base; unmatched junction bases: 3. Here the CDR3 DNA reads TGCGCCAGCAGCATCGGGACAGGGAACACCGGGGAGCTGTTTTTT. Protein: CASSIGTGNTGELFF.

The V call is TRBV6-1, the J call TRBJ2-1, with 14 bases fitting TRBD2. CDR1 is MNHNS, CDR2 SASEGT, per germline. J was trimmed by 5 bases and V by 0 bases; bases with no gene match: 6. The CDR3 has 18 amino acids. The CDR3 sequence: CASSEAATSGGADNEQFF. In DNA, the CDR3 is TGTGCCAGCAGTGAAGCAGCGACTAGCGGGGGGGCAGACAATGAGCAGTTCTTC.

The chain is built from TRBV7-2 and TRBJ2-3; TRBD1 is a possible D gene (6 bases). Trimming pared 5 bases from V and 6 bases from J, leaving 21 bases between. The CDR3 covers 16 residues. Germline V gene data show CDR1 as SGHTA and CDR2 as FQGNSA. CDR3 DNA: TGTGCCAGCAGCCTACAGCCGGGACAATGGGGGGATACGCAGTATTTT. It codes for CASSLQPGQWGDTQYF.

J is TRBJ1-6 and V is TRBV7-6; 8 positions match TRBD1. The V segment lost 2 bases and the J segment 10 bases; nucleotides outside the gene matches: 7. The CDR3 loop spans 15 amino acids. Germline CDR1 and CDR2: SGHVS and FNYEAQ. The chain's CDR3 is CASSLNQGAKSPLHF. In DNA, the CDR3 is TGTGCCAGCAGCTTAAATCAGGGGGCGAAATCACCCCTCCACTTT.

The V call is TRBV7-9, the J call TRBJ1-4, with TRBD1 as a possible D gene (5 bases). Germline V lookup: CDR1 SEHNR, CDR2 FQNEAQ (reference sequence). V was clipped by 1 base and J by 1 base, with 7 bases between them. The CDR3 spans 15 residues. The CDR3 bases are TGTGCCAGCAGCTTAGGCGACAGAACTAATGAAAAACTGTTTTTT. Protein sequence: CASSLGDRTNEKLFF.

The rearrangement joins TRBV5-1 to TRBJ1-6; no clear D gene. The CDR3 totals 14 residues. With 0 bases removed from V and 8 bases from J, the gap between germline ends came to 9 bases. Looked up from germline, CDR1 is SGHRS and CDR2 is YFSETQ. CDR3 protein: CASSLAGSDSPLHF. CDR3 nucleotides: TGCGCCAGCAGCTTGGCCGGCAGCGATTCACCCCTCCACTTT. Full variable domain (rest looked up from reference TRBV5-1 and TRBJ1-6): KAGVTQTPRYLIKTRGQQVTLSCSPISGHRSVSWYQQTPGQGLQFLFEYFSETQRNKGNFPGRFSGRQFSNSRSEMNVSTLELGDSALYLCASSLAGSDSPLHFGNGTRLTVT.

This clone has only a few counts. This sequence joins TRBV9 and TRBJ2-3; 11 nucleotides agree with TRBD2. The V segment lost 4 bases and the J segment 2 bases; nucleotides outside the gene matches: 15. This CDR3 has 19 residues. Germline V gene lookup returns CDR1 SGDLS and CDR2 YYNGEE. In nucleotides, the CDR3 is TGTGCCAGCAGCTATCGCAGGACTAGCGGGTCCCTCGTCACAGATACGCAGTATTTT. Translation gives CASSYRRTSGSLVTDTQYF.

The chain couples TRBV21-1 to TRBJ2-3; the table's D call, TRBD1, was not checked against the DNA. TRBV21-1 is a pseudogene locus. This CDR3 contains 16 residues. The CDR3 coding sequence is TGTGCCAGCAGCCCCAAGGGGCCTAAGGTCGCAGATACGCAGTATTTT. Translation gives CASSPKGPKVADTQYF.

V usage is TRBV5-1 and J usage is TRBJ2-1; 9 positions agree with TRBD2. The J segment lost 7 bases and the V segment lost 0 bases, leaving 8 bases of the junction unmatched. CDR3 length equals 16 residues. Germline values: CDR1 SGHRS, CDR2 YFSETQ. Here the CDR3 reads CASSLVGGGARNEQFF. The CDR3 DNA sequence: TGCGCCAGCAGCTTGGTTGGCGGGGGGGCGAGGAATGAGCAGTTCTTC.

The V gene is TRBV11-2, the J gene TRBJ2-5; 10 nucleotides line up with TRBD1. CDR3 size: 16 residues. Looked up from germline, CDR1 is SGHAT and CDR2 is FQNNGV. V dropped 3 bases and J dropped 3; count of bases not matched to a gene: 7. CDR3 sequence reads: CASSFQMGQGKETQYF. The CDR3 DNA is TGTGCCAGCAGCTTCCAGATGGGACAGGGGAAAGAGACCCAGTACTTC.

The table lists this clone with a count of one. The chain has TRBV19 and TRBJ2-7; D call uncertain. The CDR3 covers 13 residues. Germline V gives CDR1 LNHDA, CDR2 SQIVND (reference sequence). Trimming shortened V by 6 bases and J by 0 bases, and 9 bases separated the two germline ends. The CDR3 DNA reads TGTGCCAGTAGCCTCGATAGCTCCTACGAGCAGTACTTC. Translated, it gives CASSLDSSYEQYF.

J is TRBJ2-3 and V is TRBV5-1; 7 nucleotides match TRBD2. The V gene's germline CDR1 is SGHRS and CDR2 YFSETQ. V trimming: 5 bases; J trimming: 2 bases; junction bases outside the gene matches: 8. CDR3 length: 15 residues. The CDR3 DNA sequence: TGCGCCAGCAGGGACTTGAGCGGGGCCACAGATACGCAGTATTTT. This codes for CASRDLSGATDTQYF. Supplemented by reference TRBV5-1 and TRBJ2-3, the full variable domain reads KAGVTQTPRYLIKTRGQQVTLSCSPISGHRSVSWYQQTPGQGLQFLFEYFSETQRNKGNFPGRFSGRQFSNSRSEMNVSTLELGDSALYLCASRDLSGATDTQYFGPGTRLTVL.

The CDR3 spells CATRLAGESYEQYF. The CDR3 DNA sequence: TGTGCCACCCGACTAGCGGGGGAATCCTACGAGCAGTACTTC. This chain connects TRBV10-3 to TRBJ2-7; 12 bases agree with TRBD2. J gave up 1 base and V 10 bases, and 5 bases lay outside the gene matches. The CDR3 runs 14 residues. Germline-derived CDR1 and CDR2 are ENHRY and SYGVKD.

In its sample, this clone was seen a few times. The chain is built from TRBV6-2 or TRBV6-3 and TRBJ1-3; the D is unclear. V lost 0 bases, J lost 9 bases, and 12 bases lay in between. The CDR3 is made up of 14 amino acids. The germline CDR1 and CDR2 sequences are MNHEY and SVGEGT. The CDR3 here is CASSYSGLGSTIYF. The CDR3 bases are TGTGCCAGCAGTTACTCAGGACTGGGGAGCACCATATATTTT.

V gene TRBV10-3 combines with J gene TRBJ2-7; 7 nucleotides match TRBD1. The V gene end was trimmed by 5 bases and the J gene end by 3 bases; junction bases not matched to a gene: 7. Germline CDR1 and CDR2: ENHRY and SYGVKD. The CDR3 has 14 amino acids. CDR3 coding DNA: TGTGCCATCAGTCTACAGGGGACAGACTACGAGCAGTACTTC. Amino acid sequence: CAISLQGTDYEQYF.

The chain combines TRBV14 with TRBJ2-1; 9 bases are shared with TRBD2. CDR1 and CDR2 (germline): SGHDN, FVKESK. This CDR3 has 15 residues. V lost 2 bases, J lost 5 bases, and 4 bases stayed unmatched. The CDR3 coding sequence is TGTGCCAGCAGCCAACGTCTAGCGGGAAACAATGAGCAGTTCTTC. Its protein is CASSQRLAGNNEQFF.